Below are 10 T cell receptor beta chains sequenced from a single sample in a study of T cells in Graves' hyperthyroidism and ophthalmopathy. The investigators amplified TCR beta CDR3 regions from RNA transcripts. A first-round RT-PCR of the TCR CDR3 used the HTBI primer set. TCRdb re-called the multiplex PCR reads through MiXCR, storing one row per CDR3 protein. The table has fewer than 500,000 distinct CDR3 sequences, roughly 15% seen once; the top ten hold 15% to 20%. Input material: blood. These receptors all stem from a woman in her twenties or thirties with Graves' ophthalmopathy.

This clonotype appeared many times. The chain links TRBV5-5 to TRBJ1-4; TRBD1 might be the D (6 bases). The V gene's germline CDR1 is SGHKS and CDR2 YYEKEE (reference sequence). Trimming left V 7 bases short and J 6 bases short, with 16 bases between. This CDR3 comprises 14 residues. CDR3 bases: TGTGCCAGCTTTGAAGGGGGTGATCATGAAAAACTGTTTTTT. It is translated as CASFEGGDHEKLFF.

This clonotype was found many times. The V call is TRBV6-2 or TRBV6-3, the J call TRBJ2-1, with D uncertain. CDR1 is MNHEY, CDR2 SVGEGT, per germline. The V end lost 3 bases, the J end lost 3 bases, and 6 bases lay between the germline ends. The CDR3 runs to 13 residues. This CDR3 is CASSYGNYNEQFF. The CDR3 DNA is TGTGCCAGCAGTTATGGCAACTACAATGAGCAGTTCTTC.

In this sample, this clonotype turned up many times. The chain uses TRBV28 and TRBJ2-3; possible D gene TRBD2, 6 bases. CDR3 length: 14 residues. V lost 0 bases and J lost 11, with 15 bases in between. Germline loops: CDR1 MDHEN, CDR2 SYDVKM. CDR3 DNA sequence: TGTGCCAGCAGTTTATGGGGGGGTTCTCGTAAGCAGTATTTT. Translating gives CASSLWGGSRKQYF.

This clonotype was observed a handful of times. The chain combines TRBV24-1 with TRBJ1-2; D perhaps matches TRBD1 (5 bases). Deletions cut 9 bases from V and 1 base from J, with 8 bases between. From germline, CDR1 is KGHDR and CDR2 SFDVKD. This CDR3 is built from 12 residues. The CDR3: CATADSNYGYTF. The CDR3, as DNA: TGTGCCACCGCAGACAGTAACTATGGCTACACCTTC.

CDR3 region: CSASKGGPYEQYF. CDR3 nucleotide sequence: TGCAGTGCTAGTAAGGGGGGGCCCTACGAGCAGTACTTC. The J gene is TRBJ2-7, the V gene TRBV20-1; maybe TRBD2 (7 bases). V was pared by 3 bases and J by 2 bases, with 11 bases between. Germline values: CDR1 DFQATT, CDR2 SNEGSKA (reference sequence). This CDR3 spans 13 amino acids.

The rearrangement links TRBV20-1 to TRBJ2-7; TRBD2 aligns across 8 bases. This CDR3 spans 13 amino acids. Germline V gene data show CDR1 as DFQATT and CDR2 as SNEGSKA (reference sequence). The trim removed 4 bases at V and 0 bases at J, leaving 2 bases unmatched. The CDR3 DNA reads as TGCAGTGCTAAAGGACTAGCCTCCTACGAGCAGTACTTC. It encodes CSAKGLASYEQYF.

This clonotype was seen only a few times. The V call is TRBV12-3 or TRBV12-4, the J call TRBJ2-1; D is uncertain. Trimming took 7 bases from V and 6 from J, leaving 13 bases between them. The CDR3 totals 13 residues. The CDR3 spells CASNVRAGNEQFF. The CDR3 DNA sequence: TGTGCCAGCAACGTTAGGGCAGGCAATGAGCAGTTCTTC.

This clonotype was counted only a few times. The chain combines TRBV15 with TRBJ1-5; D is unclear. This CDR3 region has 12 residues. Germline assignment: CDR1 LNHNV and CDR2 YYDKDF (reference sequence). Trimming pared 3 bases from V and 6 bases from J, leaving 6 bases between. The CDR3 nucleotides read TGTGCCACCAGCAGCTTTGTTCAGCCCCAGCATTTT. Protein sequence: CATSSFVQPQHF.

As for this clonotype: Since a much larger clone is just one base distant, this may be a read error. The chain links TRBV30 to TRBJ1-4, with TRBD1 identical over 10 bases. The CDR3 runs to 15 residues. Germline lookup yields CDR1 GTSNPN and CDR2 SVGIG (reference sequence). Here the CDR3 reads CPWTAGTGENEKLFF. CDR3 coding DNA: TGTCCCTGGACCGCCGGGACAGGGGAAAATGAAAAACTGTTTTTT.

In this sample, this clonotype turned up many times. The chain couples TRBV30 to TRBJ2-1; D not resolved. Germline V gene data show CDR1 as GTSNPN and CDR2 as SVGIG (reference sequence). This CDR3 contains 15 residues. Trimming took 0 bases from V and 2 from J, leaving 11 bases between them. CDR3 in amino acids: CAWSVARPAYNEQFF. CDR3 in DNA: TGTGCCTGGAGTGTGGCCCGGCCGGCCTACAATGAGCAGTTCTTC.